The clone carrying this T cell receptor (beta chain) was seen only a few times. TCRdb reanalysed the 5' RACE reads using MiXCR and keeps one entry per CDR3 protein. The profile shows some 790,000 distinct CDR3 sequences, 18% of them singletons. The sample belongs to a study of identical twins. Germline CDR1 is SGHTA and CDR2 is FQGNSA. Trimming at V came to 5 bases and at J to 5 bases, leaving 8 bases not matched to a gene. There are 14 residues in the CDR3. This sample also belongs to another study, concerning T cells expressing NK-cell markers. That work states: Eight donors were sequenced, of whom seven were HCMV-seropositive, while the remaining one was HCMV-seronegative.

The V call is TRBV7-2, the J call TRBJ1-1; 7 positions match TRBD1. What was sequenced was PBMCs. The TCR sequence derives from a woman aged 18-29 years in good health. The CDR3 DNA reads TGTGCCAGCAGCCGAGACAGGGCGAGGACTGAAGCTTTCTTT. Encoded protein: CASSRDRARTEAFF.